This T cell receptor (beta chain) was recorded in a study of blood T cells in healthy people across ages. About the study: Template switching recovered approximately one barcoded beta molecule for every two T cells.

A J-beta primer mix and a sample-barcoded 5' primer were used in a second PCR of about 7 to 11 cycles. From the 5' RACE reads, TCRdb called clonotypes with MiXCR, one entry per CDR3 protein. The data contain about 1.4 million distinct CDR3 sequences, approximately 59% of them seen just once; the ten biggest clones take up 6.7%. The CDR3 covers 13 residues. V was clipped by 6 bases and J by 6 bases; unmatched bases: 6. Germline V lookup: CDR1 ENHRY, CDR2 SYGVKD. All donors came from Russia, were Caucasian and healthy, and spanned ages about 6 to 100. The draw of peripheral blood yielded about 9.4 milliliters from each donor.

Sequenced input: blood. The chain combines TRBV10-3 with TRBJ1-2; 8 bases fit TRBD1. The clonotype comes from a man younger than 35 in good health. The CDR3 protein is CAIRADRGDGYTF. DNA of the CDR3: TGTGCCATCAGAGCTGACAGGGGAGATGGCTACACCTTC.